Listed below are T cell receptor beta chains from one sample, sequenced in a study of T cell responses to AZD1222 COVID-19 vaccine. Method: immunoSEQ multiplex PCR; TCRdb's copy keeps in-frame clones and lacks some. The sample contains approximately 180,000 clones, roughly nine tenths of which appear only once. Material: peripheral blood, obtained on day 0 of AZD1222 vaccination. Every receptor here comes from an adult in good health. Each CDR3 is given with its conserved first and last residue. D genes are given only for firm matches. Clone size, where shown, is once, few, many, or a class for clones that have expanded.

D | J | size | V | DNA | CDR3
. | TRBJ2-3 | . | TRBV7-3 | TGTGCCAGCAGCTTATCGGGACTTAACACAGATACGCAGTATTTT | CASSLSGLNTDTQYF
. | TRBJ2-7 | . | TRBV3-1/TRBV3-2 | TGTGCCAGCAGCCCGACGGGGACCGAGCAGTACTTC | CASSPTGTEQYF
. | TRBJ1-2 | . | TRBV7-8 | TGTGCCAGCAGCTCCGGCACGGGCTACACCTTC | CASSSGTGYTF
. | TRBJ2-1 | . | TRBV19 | TGTGCCAGCAATGGGGGGGCAGTTTACAATGAGCAGTTCTTC | CASNGGAVYNEQFF
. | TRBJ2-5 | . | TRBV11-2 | TGTGCCAGCAGCTCCAGAGGTGGGCCGACTGGGGAGACCCAGTACTTC | CASSSRGGPTGETQYF
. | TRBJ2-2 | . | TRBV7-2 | TGTGCCAGCAGTGTAGGGCCATTGGCCACCGGGGAGCTGTTTTTT | CASSVGPLATGELFF
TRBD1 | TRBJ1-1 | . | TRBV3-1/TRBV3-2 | TGTGCCAGCAGCCAAGAAAGGACAGGGGACACTGAAGCTTTCTTT | CASSQERTGDTEAFF
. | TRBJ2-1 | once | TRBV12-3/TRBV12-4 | TGTGCCAGCAGACCTCCTTTCGGTAATGAGCAGTTCTTC | CASRPPFGNEQFF
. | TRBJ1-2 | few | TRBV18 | TGTGCCAGCTCACCAGACCCGCGGCCGGGCTATGGCTACACCTTC | CASSPDPRPGYGYTF
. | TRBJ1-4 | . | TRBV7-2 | TGTGCCAGCAGCTCGGGGAAGGCCATTAATGAAAAACTGTTTTTT | CASSSGKAINEKLFF
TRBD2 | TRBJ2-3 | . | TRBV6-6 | TGTGCCAGCATCATGGCGGGGGGAACAGATACGCAGTATTTT | CASIMAGGTDTQYF
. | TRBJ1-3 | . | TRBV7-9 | TGTGCCAGCAGTTACGTGGGGAGCTCTGGAAACACCATATATTTT | CASSYVGSSGNTIYF
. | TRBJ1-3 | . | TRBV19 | TGTGCCAGTAGTACATCGGCCCGCTCTGGAAACACCATATATTTT | CASSTSARSGNTIYF
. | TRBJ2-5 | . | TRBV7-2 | TGTGCCAGCAGCCGTGGGATGCGCCAAGAGACCCAGTACTTC | CASSRGMRQETQYF
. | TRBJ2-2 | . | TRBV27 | TGTGCCAGCAGCCGCCCTACCGGGGAGCTGTTTTTT | CASSRPTGELFF
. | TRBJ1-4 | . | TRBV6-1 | TGTGCCAGCACCCCGAATGAAAAACTGTTTTTT | CASTPNEKLFF
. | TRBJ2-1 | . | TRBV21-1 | TGTGCCAGCAGCCCAGACGGGGTGGGGCAGTTCTTC | CASSPDGVGQFF
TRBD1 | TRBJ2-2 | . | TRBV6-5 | TGTGCCAGCAGTTGGGACAGGGGGGCCGGGGAGCTGTTTTTT | CASSWDRGAGELFF
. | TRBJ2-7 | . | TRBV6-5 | TGTGCCAGCAGTTACCACGGTCCGGGAGTCGGCGAGCAGTACTTC | CASSYHGPGVGEQYF
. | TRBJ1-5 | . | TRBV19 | TGTGCCAGTACTGACTGGGGGGCCGCGGTGGGTCAGCCCCAGCATTTT | CASTDWGAAVGQPQHF
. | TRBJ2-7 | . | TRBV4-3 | TGCGCCAGCAGCGCCGGGACACTCTCCTACGAGCAGTACTTC | CASSAGTLSYEQYF
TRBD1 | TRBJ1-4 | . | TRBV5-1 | TGCGCCAGCAGCTTGGGACAGGGTCCGGGTAATGAAAAACTGTTTTTT | CASSLGQGPGNEKLFF
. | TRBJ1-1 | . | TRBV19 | TGTGCCAGTAGTACAGGACAGTACCCCCTGAAAGCTTTCTTT | CASSTGQYPLKAFF
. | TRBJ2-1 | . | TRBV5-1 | TGCGCCAGCAGGGTTGGGTTGTCTGGCGGGGGCGCGTACAATGAGCAGTTCTTC | CASRVGLSGGGAYNEQFF
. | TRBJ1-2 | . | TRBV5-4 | TGTGCCAGCAGCCCTGTACAGGGATTATATGGCTACACCTTC | CASSPVQGLYGYTF
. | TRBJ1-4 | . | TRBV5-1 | TGCGCCAGCAGCTCAGCGGGGTACGGGGATGAAAAACTGTTTTTT | CASSSAGYGDEKLFF
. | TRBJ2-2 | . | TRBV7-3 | TGTGCCAGCAGCGGTGGACAAACCGGGGAGCTGTTTTTT | CASSGGQTGELFF
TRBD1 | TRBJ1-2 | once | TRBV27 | TGTGCCAGCAGTGGAGGGGGCGGGGGCTATGGCTACACCTTC | CASSGGGGGYGYTF
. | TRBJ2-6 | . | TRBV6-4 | TGTGCCAGCAGTGATATAGCTGGGGCCAACGTCCTGACTTTC | CASSDIAGANVLTF
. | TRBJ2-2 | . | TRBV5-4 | TGTGCCAGCAGCCGGACTACCATGAACACCGGGGAGCTGTTTTTT | CASSRTTMNTGELFF
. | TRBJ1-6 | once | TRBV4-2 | TGTGCCAGCAGCCCCCTCCCAAAGCTCACTCAGGGGCGGGGTGCCCGGGATTCACCCCTCCACTTT | CASSPLPKLTQGRGARDSPLHF
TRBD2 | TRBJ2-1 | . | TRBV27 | TGTGCCAGCAGTTTGGGAGGGGCGTATGAGCAGTTCTTC | CASSLGGAYEQFF
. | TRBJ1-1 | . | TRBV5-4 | TGTGCCAGCAAGAGGGGGGATATGAACACTGAAGCTTTCTTT | CASKRGDMNTEAFF
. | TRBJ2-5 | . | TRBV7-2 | TGTGCCAGCAGCTTCCCTCTATACTATCAAGAGACCCAGTACTTC | CASSFPLYYQETQYF
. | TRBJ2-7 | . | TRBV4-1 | TGCGCCAGCAGCCAAGTGTACTCCTACGAGCAGTACTTC | CASSQVYSYEQYF
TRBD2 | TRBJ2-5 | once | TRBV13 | TGTGCCAGCAGTAACCGTCTGGCTAGCGGGGGGCAAGAGACCCAGTACTTC | CASSNRLASGGQETQYF
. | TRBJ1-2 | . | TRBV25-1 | TGTGCCAGCAGCGGGGACTATGGGCACTATGGCTACACCTTC | CASSGDYGHYGYTF
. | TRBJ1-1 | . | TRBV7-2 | TGTGCCAGCAGCTCCGAACCCCAGGGGCGGGCAGCTTTCTTT | CASSSEPQGRAAFF
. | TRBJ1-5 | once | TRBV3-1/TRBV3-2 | TGTGCCAGCAGCCAAGATCTGCATCAGCCCCAGCATTTT | CASSQDLHQPQHF
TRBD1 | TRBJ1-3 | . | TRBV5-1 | TGCGCCAGCAGTTTCGCGCAGGGGGCAGCTGGAAACACCATATATTTT | CASSFAQGAAGNTIYF
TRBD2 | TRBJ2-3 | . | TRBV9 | TGTGCCAGCAGCGTGGGTGAACGGGGGGGACTAGCGGCCTCAGGAGGGGATACGCAGTATTTT | CASSVGERGGLAASGGDTQYF
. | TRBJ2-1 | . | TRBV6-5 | TGTGCCAGCAGTTACTCCGCGAGGGGCTCCTACAATGAGCAGTTCTTC | CASSYSARGSYNEQFF
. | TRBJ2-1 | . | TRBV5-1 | TGCGCCAGCAGCGACCCCGGCGGGGCCCCCCACAATGAGCAGTTCTTC | CASSDPGGAPHNEQFF
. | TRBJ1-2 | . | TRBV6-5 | TGTGCCAGCAGAAAACTAACTAACTATGGCTACACCTTC | CASRKLTNYGYTF
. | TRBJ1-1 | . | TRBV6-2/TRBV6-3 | TGTGCCAGCAGTTATAGGAACACTGAAGCTTTCTTT | CASSYRNTEAFF
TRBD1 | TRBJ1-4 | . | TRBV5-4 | TGTGCCAGCAGCACTAAAGACAGGGGGACTAATGAAAAACTGTTTTTT | CASSTKDRGTNEKLFF
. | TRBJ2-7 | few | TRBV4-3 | TGCGCCAGCAGTACTCAGGGCGGCGGGGAGCAGTACTTC | CASSTQGGGEQYF